These T cell receptor beta chains were read from a single sample in a study of response to subunit inactivated influenza vaccine. TCRdb re-called the RT-PCR reads with MiXCR, one entry per CDR3 protein. The profile shows more than 450,000 distinct CDR3 sequences, 6.5% to 8% of them singletons. Material: PBMCs from blood, obtained less than 30 months after vaccination. The source is a man between 50 and 69 years old who received an inactivated influenza vaccine. CDR3s include the opening cysteine and the closing phenylalanine or tryptophan. D genes are given only for firm matches. Clone size is stated in some rows and not others, as once, few, many or a class when expanded.

v_call,clone_size,d_call,j_call,cdr3_aa,cdr3_nt
TRBV15,many,.,TRBJ2-3,CATRGTIDTQYF,TGTGCCACCAGGGGGACGATAGATACGCAGTATTTT
TRBV24-1,.,TRBD2,TRBJ2-1,CATSEVTSGSSYNEQFF,TGTGCCACCAGTGAAGTGACTAGCGGATCTTCCTACAATGAGCAGTTCTTC
TRBV13,few,TRBD2,TRBJ2-1,CASSYPGTSGKDEQFF,TGTGCCAGCAGCTACCCCGGGACTAGCGGGAAGGATGAGCAGTTCTTC
TRBV18,few,.,TRBJ2-3,CASSPNPQGSDTQYF,TGTGCCAGCTCCCCAAACCCGCAGGGATCAGATACGCAGTATTTT
TRBV5-6,many,.,TRBJ2-3,CASSLAIGDTQYF,TGTGCCAGCAGCTTGGCTATCGGAGATACGCAGTATTTT
TRBV5-1,.,.,TRBJ2-7,CASSQGSPSGEQYF,TGCGCCAGCAGCCAGGGGAGCCCTAGCGGCGAGCAGTACTTC
TRBV10-3,many,TRBD1,TRBJ2-7,CAIGTGAFHEQYF,TGTGCCATCGGGACAGGGGCTTTCCACGAGCAGTACTTC
TRBV20-1,.,TRBD1,TRBJ2-7,CSARNDWTGGSYEQYF,TGCAGTGCTAGAAACGATTGGACAGGGGGCTCCTACGAGCAGTACTTC
TRBV4-3,many,TRBD2,TRBJ2-1,CASSQEVVGTSGNGEQFF,TGCGCCAGCAGCCAAGAAGTGGTAGGGACTAGCGGGAACGGTGAGCAGTTCTTC
TRBV7-6,few,.,TRBJ1-3,CASSPNPGNTIYF,TGTGCCAGCAGCCCAAACCCTGGAAACACCATATATTTT
TRBV28,few,TRBD1,TRBJ1-6,CASSLGTARGFSPLHF,TGTGCCAGCAGCCTCGGGACAGCCAGGGGTTTTTCACCCCTCCACTTT
TRBV15,many,.,TRBJ2-1,CATSRDFDEQFF,TGTGCCACCAGCAGAGATTTCGATGAGCAGTTCTTC
TRBV2,many,.,TRBJ2-3,CASSGQVPDTQYF,TGTGCCAGCAGTGGACAGGTGCCAGATACGCAGTATTTT
TRBV5-1,.,TRBD2,TRBJ2-3,CASSLSPRRSGGHTDTQYF,TGCGCCAGCAGCTTGAGCCCCCGTCGTAGCGGGGGACACACAGATACGCAGTATTTT
TRBV5-1,few,TRBD1,TRBJ1-1,CASSLNRGTHLNTEAFF,TGCGCCAGCAGCTTGAACAGGGGCACCCATTTGAACACTGAAGCTTTCTTT
TRBV12-3/TRBV12-4,.,TRBD2,TRBJ2-1,CASSQRGAGNEQFF,TGTGCCAGCAGTCAGCGGGGGGCGGGGAATGAGCAGTTCTTC
TRBV11-2,few,.,TRBJ2-1,CASSSLLKGEQFF,TGTGCCAGCAGCTCACTCCTCAAGGGCGAGCAGTTCTTC
TRBV6-5,.,.,TRBJ1-4,CASSNRHSSNEKLFF,TGTGCCAGCAGTAACCGACACAGCTCTAATGAAAAACTGTTTTTT
TRBV12-3/TRBV12-4,few,.,TRBJ1-2,CASSLVGSVNYGYTF,TGTGCCAGCAGTTTAGTAGGGTCAGTAAACTATGGCTACACCTTC
TRBV20-1,.,.,TRBJ2-7,CSASSIPTYEQYF,TGCAGTGCCTCCAGCATCCCAACCTACGAGCAGTACTTC
TRBV4-2,many,TRBD2,TRBJ2-3,CASSQDLAGETQYF,TGTGCCAGCAGCCAAGATCTAGCGGGGGAGACGCAGTATTTT
TRBV11-2,few,TRBD1,TRBJ1-1,CASSFMTGGAAFF,TGTGCCAGCAGCTTTATGACAGGGGGCGCAGCTTTCTTT
TRBV7-8,.,.,TRBJ1-1,CASSKRGDGTEAFF,TGTGCCAGCAGTAAAAGGGGGGATGGAACTGAAGCTTTCTTT
TRBV7-2,many,.,TRBJ2-1,CASSSEAGRRQFF,TGTGCCAGCAGTTCAGAAGCGGGTAGGAGGCAGTTCTTC
TRBV7-2,.,TRBD1,TRBJ2-1,CASSLAGQAHNEQFF,TGTGCCAGCAGCTTAGCGGGACAGGCCCACAATGAGCAGTTCTTC
TRBV5-4,few,.,TRBJ2-3,CAGSWSLSDTQYF,TGTGCCGGCAGCTGGTCCCTTTCAGATACGCAGTATTTT
TRBV7-8,many,.,TRBJ1-3,CASRSHSGNTIYF,TGTGCCAGTAGGAGTCACTCTGGAAACACCATATATTTT
TRBV29-1,few,.,TRBJ2-1,CSVAGHSEQFF,TGCAGCGTTGCCGGACATAGTGAGCAGTTCTTC
TRBV11-2,few,TRBD2,TRBJ2-2,CASSSVAGGPFGNTGELFF,TGTGCCAGCAGTTCCGTAGCGGGGGGCCCCTTCGGAAACACCGGGGAGCTGTTTTTT
TRBV29-1,few,TRBD2,TRBJ2-7,CSVAPFAGGYEQYF,TGCAGCGTTGCTCCGTTCGCGGGGGGATACGAGCAGTACTTC
TRBV5-1,.,TRBD1,TRBJ2-1,CASSSGTGFDEQFF,TGCGCCAGCAGCTCCGGGACAGGGTTCGATGAGCAGTTCTTC
TRBV9,.,TRBD2,TRBJ2-5,CASSAREGRGETQYF,TGTGCCAGCAGCGCGCGGGAGGGCCGCGGAGAGACCCAGTACTTC
TRBV20-1,.,TRBD2,TRBJ2-7,CSARKRGGPLYEQYF,TGCAGTGCTAGAAAGCGGGGGGGCCCCCTCTACGAGCAGTACTTC
TRBV20-1,few,.,TRBJ1-2,CSARHPNSNYGYTF,TGCAGTGCTAGACATCCGAATTCTAACTATGGCTACACCTTC
TRBV6-2/TRBV6-3,.,TRBD1,TRBJ1-1,CASSYEGGRANTEAFF,TGTGCCAGCAGTTACGAAGGGGGCAGAGCGAACACTGAAGCTTTCTTT
TRBV20-1,few,.,TRBJ1-2,CSARDWQGNGYTF,TGCAGTGCTAGAGATTGGCAGGGGAATGGCTACACCTTC
TRBV5-6,.,TRBD1,TRBJ1-6,CASSVRQGNSPLHF,TGTGCCAGCAGCGTGCGACAGGGGAATTCACCCCTCCACTTT
TRBV9,many,TRBD2,TRBJ2-2,CASSVGLDGGELFF,TGTGCCAGCAGCGTTGGACTAGACGGCGGGGAGCTGTTTTTT
TRBV7-2,many,.,TRBJ1-6,CASSPGYNSPLHF,TGTGCCAGCTCCCCAGGCTATAATTCACCCCTCCACTTT
TRBV5-1,.,.,TRBJ2-1,CASSLDGARSNEQFF,TGCGCCAGCAGCTTGGACGGCGCAAGGAGCAATGAGCAGTTCTTC
TRBV7-2,many,.,TRBJ1-2,CASSYYKQELYGYTF,TGTGCCAGCAGCTACTATAAACAGGAACTCTATGGCTACACCTTC
TRBV5-1,.,TRBD1,TRBJ2-5,CASSSTGGGFQETQYF,TGCGCCAGCAGCTCAACAGGGGGCGGGTTCCAAGAGACCCAGTACTTC
TRBV20-1,many,.,TRBJ2-1,CSARVGQPSYNEQFF,TGCAGTGCTAGAGTAGGGCAGCCGTCCTACAATGAGCAGTTCTTC
TRBV7-2,few,.,TRBJ2-1,CASSLVFGNEQFF,TGTGCCAGCAGCTTAGTTTTCGGAAATGAGCAGTTCTTC
TRBV5-1,.,TRBD2,TRBJ2-5,CASSDHNAGGPEETQYF,TGCGCCAGCAGCGACCATAACGCGGGAGGGCCTGAGGAGACCCAGTACTTC
TRBV11-2,many,.,TRBJ2-3,CASSSTALVGSGTDTQYF,TGTGCCAGCAGCTCGACAGCATTGGTAGGGAGCGGCACAGATACGCAGTATTTT